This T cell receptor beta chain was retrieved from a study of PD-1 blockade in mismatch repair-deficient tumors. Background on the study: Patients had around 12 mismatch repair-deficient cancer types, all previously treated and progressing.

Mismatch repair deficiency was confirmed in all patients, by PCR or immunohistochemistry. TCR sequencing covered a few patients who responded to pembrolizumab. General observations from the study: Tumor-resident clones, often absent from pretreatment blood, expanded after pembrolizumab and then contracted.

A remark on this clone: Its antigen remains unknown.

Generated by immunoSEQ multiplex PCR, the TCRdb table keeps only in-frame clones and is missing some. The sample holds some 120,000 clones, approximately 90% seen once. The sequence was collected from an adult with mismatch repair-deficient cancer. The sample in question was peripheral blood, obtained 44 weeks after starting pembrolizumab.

This chain's CDR3 is CASSYSGRASYEQYF. The CDR3 coding sequence is TGTGCCAGCAGCTATAGCGGGAGGGCCAGCTACGAGCAGTACTTC. The chain links TRBV7-9 to TRBJ2-7; 11 nucleotides line up with TRBD2. V was pared by 4 bases and J by 3 bases, with 5 bases of the junction left unmatched. Germline CDR1 reads SEHNR; CDR2 reads FQNEAQ (reference sequence). This CDR3 comprises 15 residues.